These 11 T cell receptor beta chains were all obtained from the same sample, sequenced in a study of identical twins. One entry per CDR3 protein, called by TCRdb with MiXCR from the 5' RACE reads. Counted here are around 960,000 distinct CDR3 sequences, 9% to 15% occurring once; the ten biggest clones make up around 1.5%. These data were likewise used in another study, on yellow fever vaccine responses in identical twins.

Sequences were obtained from PBMCs. Every receptor here comes from a woman aged 18 to 35 in good health.

V usage is TRBV19 and J usage is TRBJ2-5; 15 bases match TRBD2. V lost 4 bases, J lost 3 bases, and 0 bases stayed unmatched. There are 15 residues in the CDR3. Germline V CDR1 and CDR2: LNHDA, SQIVND (reference sequence). The CDR3 nucleotides read TGTGCCAGTAGTAGGACTAGCGGGAGGGAAGAGACCCAGTACTTC. The encoded protein is CASSRTSGREETQYF.

The sample holds many counts of this clonotype. The CDR3 coding sequence is TGTGCCAGCAGTCCAAGTGGGGGCACCTACGAGCAGTACGTC. It yields the protein CASSPSGGTYEQYV. V gene TRBV6-2 or TRBV6-3 combines with J gene TRBJ2-7, with D possibly matching TRBD1 (6 bases). Trimming removed 5 bases at V and 2 bases at J, with 13 bases between. Germline lookup yields CDR1 MNHEY and CDR2 SVGEGT. The CDR3 is 14 residues long.

This clonotype was found many times. The rearrangement joins TRBV29-1 to TRBJ2-1; D remains unclear. The CDR3 has 13 residues. Germline CDR1 is SQVTM and CDR2 is ANQGSEA. With 3 bases removed from V and 6 bases from J, the gap between germline ends came to 12 bases. Here the CDR3 reads CSVDQPPANEQFF. CDR3 coding DNA: TGCAGCGTTGACCAGCCTCCCGCCAATGAGCAGTTCTTC.

This clonotype has just a few counts. J is TRBJ2-2 and V is TRBV28; no reliable D call. V gave up 3 bases and J gave up 1 base, with 9 bases separating them. Per the germline V gene, CDR1 is MDHEN and CDR2 is SYDVKM. This CDR3 contains 15 residues. The CDR3 DNA is TGTGCCAGCAGTTTGAGGATAGGGAACACCGGGGAGCTGTTTTTT. This gives the protein CASSLRIGNTGELFF.

This clonotype has a handful of counts. V usage is TRBV10-1 and J usage is TRBJ2-1; 7 bases line up with TRBD2. Per germline, CDR1 WNHNN and CDR2 SYGVQD (reference sequence). The CDR3 is 13 residues long. With 2 bases clipped from V and 7 bases from J, the junction kept 2 bases outside the gene matches. The CDR3 here is CASSEMGGNEQFF. CDR3 sequence (DNA): TGCGCCAGCAGTGAGATGGGGGGGAATGAGCAGTTCTTC.

The gene calls are TRBV7-9 and TRBJ2-7, with 9 positions matching TRBD1. This CDR3 comprises 16 residues. V gave up 4 bases and J gave up 3 bases; unmatched junction bases: 10. Germline lookup yields CDR1 SEHNR and CDR2 FQNEAQ (reference sequence). The CDR3: CASSSAPRDRDYEQYF. The CDR3 DNA sequence: TGTGCCAGCAGCTCCGCCCCCCGGGACAGGGACTACGAGCAGTACTTC.

This clonotype was seen more than once but under ten times. This chain uses TRBV5-1 with TRBJ2-7; D is unclear. CDR1 is SGHRS, CDR2 YFSETQ, per germline. V lost 4 bases to trimming and J lost 4 bases, with 15 bases between them. This CDR3 has 14 amino acids. The DNA of the CDR3 is TGCGCCAGCAGCCACTCACCTGGAGATTACGAGCAGTACTTC. As protein: CASSHSPGDYEQYF.

The chain joins TRBV29-1 to TRBJ2-1; the D is unclear. Germline CDR1 SQVTM, CDR2 ANQGSEA. Trimming left V 0 bases short and J 5 bases short, with 17 bases between. The CDR3 contains 16 residues. CDR3 amino acids: CSVEDPWVGQNNEQFF. CDR3 bases: TGCAGCGTTGAAGATCCCTGGGTGGGTCAGAACAATGAGCAGTTCTTC.

This clonotype showed up just a few times. The genes are TRBV29-1 and TRBJ1-2; D possibly corresponds to TRBD1 (6 bases). Germline CDR1 and CDR2: SQVTM and ANQGSEA. V was shortened by 7 bases and J by 4 bases, with 19 bases between the two germline ends. The CDR3 is made up of 14 amino acids. The CDR3 nucleotides are TGCAGCGCCACGGAGGGGGGCTCGGGCTATGGCTACACCTTC. Amino acids: CSATEGGSGYGYTF. The full variable domain, its missing parts supplied by reference TRBV29-1 and TRBJ1-2, is SAVISQKPSRDICQRGTSLTIQCQVDSQVTMMFWYRQQPGQSLTLIATANQGSEATYESGFVIDKFPISRPNLTFSTLTVSNMSPEDSSIYLCSATEGGSGYGYTFGSGTRLTVV.

J is TRBJ2-2 and V is TRBV12-3 or TRBV12-4; possible D gene TRBD2, 6 bases. The CDR3 runs to 14 residues. V lost 6 bases and J lost 6, with 14 bases in between. The CDR3 reads CASRPGLESGELFF. CDR3 DNA: TGTGCCAGCAGGCCGGGACTTGAGTCCGGGGAGCTGTTTTTT.

This clonotype was seen only a few times. The chain carries TRBV7-8 and TRBJ2-5; TRBD1 is a possible D gene (6 bases). V lost 5 bases and J 5 bases, leaving 18 bases between the germline ends. The CDR3 spans 15 residues. Looked up from germline, CDR1 is SGHVS and CDR2 is FQNEAQ. CDR3 nucleotide sequence: TGTGCCAGCAGCATAGAACAGGGCTGGCGGGAGACCCAGTACTTC. Its translation is CASSIEQGWRETQYF.